These T cell receptor beta chains were read from a single sample in a study of blood T cell repertoires in COVID-19. Data came from immunoSEQ multiplex PCR; TCRdb stores just in-frame clones and leaves some out. The sample records under 250,000 clones, about nine tenths being singletons. Sample: peripheral blood. The origin of the receptors is a woman in her fifties or sixties with acute or convalescent COVID-19. Both conserved end residues are part of each CDR3. Each record gives: J gene, D gene, V gene, clone size, CDR3 protein, CDR3 DNA. D genes are given only for firm matches. The listing skips clone size in some rows; elsewhere it reads once, few, many or a size class.

>TRBJ2-3|.|TRBV5-1|.
CASSPRDFNTDTQYF
TGCGCCAGCAGCCCCAGGGACTTCAACACAGATACGCAGTATTTT
>TRBJ2-1|TRBD1|TRBV28|.
CASSSTGGSYNEQFF
TGTGCCAGCAGTTCCACAGGGGGCTCCTACAATGAGCAGTTCTTC
>TRBJ1-3|.|TRBV9|.
CASSVGRVTSGNTIYF
TGTGCCAGCAGCGTAGGGAGGGTTACGTCTGGAAACACCATATATTTT
>TRBJ1-5|.|TRBV28|once
CASSVENQPQHF
TGTGCCAGCAGCGTGGAGAATCAGCCCCAGCATTTT
>TRBJ2-7|.|TRBV19|.
CASSIAASNIYEQYF
TGTGCCAGTAGTATAGCTGCCTCGAACATCTACGAGCAGTACTTC
>TRBJ2-1|TRBD1|TRBV5-3|.
CARSLLATGGIEQFF
TGTGCCAGAAGCTTATTGGCGACAGGGGGCATTGAGCAGTTCTTC
>TRBJ1-1|TRBD1|TRBV19|once
CASRNLGQGTTEAFF
TGTGCCAGTAGAAATCTAGGACAGGGAACGACTGAAGCTTTCTTT
>TRBJ1-4|TRBD1|TRBV7-8|.
CASSLAGTVGEKLFF
TGTGCCAGCAGCTTAGCGGGGACAGTTGGTGAAAAACTGTTTTTT
>TRBJ1-3|TRBD1|TRBV10-3|.
CAISQHRQGASSGNTIYF
TGTGCCATCAGTCAACACCGACAGGGGGCTAGCTCTGGAAACACCATATATTTT
>TRBJ2-2|.|TRBV7-8|few
CASSLGGLNTGELFF
TGTGCCAGCAGCTTAGGCGGGTTAAACACCGGGGAGCTGTTTTTT
>TRBJ2-3|.|TRBV7-9|.
CASSLKLDGGTQYF
TGTGCCAGCAGCTTAAAATTGGACGGGGGTACGCAGTATTTT
>TRBJ2-1|.|TRBV6-5|.
CASSYSRGVGNEQFF
TGTGCCAGCAGTTACTCTCGAGGAGTAGGCAATGAGCAGTTCTTC
>TRBJ1-1|TRBD1|TRBV6-5|.
CASSPGQARAEAFF
TGTGCCAGCAGCCCCGGACAGGCTCGGGCTGAAGCTTTCTTT
>TRBJ1-5|.|TRBV5-1|.
CASSEGGNQPQHF
TGCGCCAGCAGCGAGGGTGGCAATCAGCCCCAGCATTTT
>TRBJ1-5|TRBD1|TRBV4-3|.
CASSQDSRGFQPQHF
TGCGCCAGCAGCCAGGACTCCAGGGGGTTTCAGCCCCAGCATTTT
>TRBJ2-1|.|TRBV19|.
CASSIQGEQFF
TGTGCCAGTAGTATACAGGGTGAGCAGTTCTTC
>TRBJ2-5|TRBD2|TRBV7-2|.
CASSLDRALAGEETQYF
TGTGCCAGCAGCTTAGATCGAGCGCTAGCGGGAGAAGAGACCCAGTACTTC
>TRBJ1-2|.|TRBV28|few
CASSTGFNGYTF
TGTGCCAGCAGCACAGGGTTTAATGGCTACACCTTC
>TRBJ2-7|TRBD1|TRBV6-5|.
CASTSGQVLANEQYF
TGTGCCAGCACCTCCGGACAGGTACTGGCTAACGAGCAGTACTTC
>TRBJ1-4|.|TRBV7-9|.
CASHFNEKLFF
TGTGCCAGCCATTTTAATGAAAAACTGTTTTTT
>TRBJ2-5|TRBD2|TRBV2|.
CASSEGLAGGQETQYF
TGTGCCAGCAGTGAAGGTCTAGCGGGAGGGCAAGAGACCCAGTACTTC
>TRBJ2-1|TRBD2|TRBV30|.
CAWSRRGGRNNEQFF
TGTGCCTGGAGCCGACGAGGCGGGAGGAACAATGAGCAGTTCTTC
>TRBJ1-6|.|TRBV18|.
CASSPYPTGQEANSPLHF
TGTGCCAGCTCACCATACCCCACAGGGCAGGAAGCTAATTCACCCCTCCACTTT
>TRBJ1-1|TRBD1|TRBV19|once
CASNSPGQGYTEAFF
TGTGCCAGTAATTCACCGGGACAGGGTTACACTGAAGCTTTCTTT
>TRBJ1-6|TRBD1|TRBV3-1/TRBV3-2|.
CASSQGLSRQGNSPLHF
TGTGCCAGCAGCCAAGGACTTTCACGACAGGGTAATTCACCCCTCCACTTT
>TRBJ1-6|TRBD1|TRBV3-1/TRBV3-2|.
CASSQAGTEGSPLHF
TGTGCCAGCAGCCAGGCCGGGACAGAAGGATCACCCCTCCACTTT
>TRBJ2-7|TRBD2|TRBV30|.
CAWSLAGVNEQYF
TGTGCCTGGAGTCTAGCGGGAGTGAACGAGCAGTACTTC
>TRBJ1-1|TRBD1|TRBV6-6|.
CGGRRGGAENTEAFF
TGTGGGGGTAGGAGAGGGGGCGCGGAAAACACTGAAGCTTTCTTT